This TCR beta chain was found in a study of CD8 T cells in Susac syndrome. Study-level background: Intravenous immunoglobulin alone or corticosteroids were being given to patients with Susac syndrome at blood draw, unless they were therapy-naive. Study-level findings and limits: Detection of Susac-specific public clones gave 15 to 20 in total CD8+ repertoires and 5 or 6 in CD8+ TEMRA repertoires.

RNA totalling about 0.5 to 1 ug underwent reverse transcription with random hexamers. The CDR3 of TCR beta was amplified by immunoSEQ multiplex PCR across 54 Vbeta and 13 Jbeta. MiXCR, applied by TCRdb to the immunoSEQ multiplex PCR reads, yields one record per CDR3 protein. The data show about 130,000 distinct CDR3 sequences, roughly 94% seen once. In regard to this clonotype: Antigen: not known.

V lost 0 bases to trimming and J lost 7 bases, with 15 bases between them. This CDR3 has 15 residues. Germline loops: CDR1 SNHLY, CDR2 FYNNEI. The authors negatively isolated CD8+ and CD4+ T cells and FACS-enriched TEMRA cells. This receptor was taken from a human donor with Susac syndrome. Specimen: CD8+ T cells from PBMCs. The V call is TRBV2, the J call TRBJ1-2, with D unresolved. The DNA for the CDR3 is TGTGCCAGCAGTGAAGCGCGGGTAGGGAAGGGTGGCTACACCTTC. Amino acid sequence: CASSEARVGKGGYTF.